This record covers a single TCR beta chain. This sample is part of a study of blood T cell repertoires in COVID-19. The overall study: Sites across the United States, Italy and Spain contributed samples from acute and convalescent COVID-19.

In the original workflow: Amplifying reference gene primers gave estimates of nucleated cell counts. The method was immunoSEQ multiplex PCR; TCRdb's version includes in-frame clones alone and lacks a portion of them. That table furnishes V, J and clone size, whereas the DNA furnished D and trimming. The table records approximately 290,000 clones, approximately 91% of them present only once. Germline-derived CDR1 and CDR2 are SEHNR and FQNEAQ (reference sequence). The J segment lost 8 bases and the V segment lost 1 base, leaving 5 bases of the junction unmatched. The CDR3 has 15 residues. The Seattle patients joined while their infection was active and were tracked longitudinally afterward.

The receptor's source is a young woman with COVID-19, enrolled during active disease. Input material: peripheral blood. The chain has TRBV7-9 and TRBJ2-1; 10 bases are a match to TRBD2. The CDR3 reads CASSLELAGVDEQFF. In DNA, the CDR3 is TGTGCCAGCAGCTTAGAGCTAGCGGGAGTAGATGAGCAGTTCTTC. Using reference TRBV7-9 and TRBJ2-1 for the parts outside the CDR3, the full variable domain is DTGVSQNPRHKITKRGQNVTFRCDPISEHNRLYWYRQTLGQGPEFLTYFQNEAQLEKSRLLSDRFSAERPKGSFSTLEIQRTEQGDSAMYLCASSLELAGVDEQFFGPGTRLTVL.